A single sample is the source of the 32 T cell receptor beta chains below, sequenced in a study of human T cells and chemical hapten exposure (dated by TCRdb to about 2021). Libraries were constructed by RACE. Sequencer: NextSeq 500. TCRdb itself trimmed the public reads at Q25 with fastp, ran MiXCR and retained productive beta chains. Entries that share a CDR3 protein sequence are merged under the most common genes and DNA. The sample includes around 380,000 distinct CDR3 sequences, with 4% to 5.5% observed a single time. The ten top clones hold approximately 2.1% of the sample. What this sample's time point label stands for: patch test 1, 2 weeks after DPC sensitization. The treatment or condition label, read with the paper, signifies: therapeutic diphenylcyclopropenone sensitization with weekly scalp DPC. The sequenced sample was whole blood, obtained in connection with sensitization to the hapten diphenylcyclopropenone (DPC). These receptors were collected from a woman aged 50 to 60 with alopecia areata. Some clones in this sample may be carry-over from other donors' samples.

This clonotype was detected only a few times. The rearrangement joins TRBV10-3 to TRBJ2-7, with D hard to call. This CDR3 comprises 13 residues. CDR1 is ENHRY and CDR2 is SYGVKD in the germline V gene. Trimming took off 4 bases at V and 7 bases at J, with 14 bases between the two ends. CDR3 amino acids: CAISVPQSREQYF. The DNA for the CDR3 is TGTGCCATCAGTGTACCGCAAAGTCGGGAGCAGTACTTC.

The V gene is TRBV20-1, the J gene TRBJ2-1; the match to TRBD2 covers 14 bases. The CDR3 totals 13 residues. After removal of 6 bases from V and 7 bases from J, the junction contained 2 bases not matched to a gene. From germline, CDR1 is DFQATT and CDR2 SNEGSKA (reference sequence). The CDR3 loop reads CSATSGRGNEQFF. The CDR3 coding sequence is TGCAGTGCGACTAGCGGGAGGGGGAATGAGCAGTTCTTC.

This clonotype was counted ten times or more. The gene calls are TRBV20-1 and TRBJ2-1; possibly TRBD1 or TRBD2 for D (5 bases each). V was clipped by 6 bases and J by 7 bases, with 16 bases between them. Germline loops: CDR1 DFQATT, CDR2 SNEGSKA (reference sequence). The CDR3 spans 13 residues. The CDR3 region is CSARGWGVNEQFF. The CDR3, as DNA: TGCAGTGCAAGGGGATGGGGAGTAAATGAGCAGTTCTTC.

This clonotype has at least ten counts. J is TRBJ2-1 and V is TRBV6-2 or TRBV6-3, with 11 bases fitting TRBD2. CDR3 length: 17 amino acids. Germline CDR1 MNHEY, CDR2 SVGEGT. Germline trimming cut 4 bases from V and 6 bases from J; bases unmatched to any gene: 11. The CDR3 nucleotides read TGTGCCAGCAGTTCATACACCGGGACTAGCGGCCGCAATGAGCAGTTCTTC. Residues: CASSSYTGTSGRNEQFF.

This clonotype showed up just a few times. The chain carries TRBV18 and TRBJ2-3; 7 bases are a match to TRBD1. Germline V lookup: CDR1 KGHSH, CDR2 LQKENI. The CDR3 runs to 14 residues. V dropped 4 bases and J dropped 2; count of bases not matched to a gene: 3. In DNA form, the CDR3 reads TGTGCCAGCTCACAGGGACAGATCACAGATACGCAGTATTTT. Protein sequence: CASSQGQITDTQYF.

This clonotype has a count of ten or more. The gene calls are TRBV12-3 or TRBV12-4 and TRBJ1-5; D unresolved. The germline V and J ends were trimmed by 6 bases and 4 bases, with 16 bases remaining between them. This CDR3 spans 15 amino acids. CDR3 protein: CASRLNEWPNQPQHF. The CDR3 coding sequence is TGTGCCAGCAGGCTCAATGAATGGCCTAATCAGCCCCAGCATTTT.

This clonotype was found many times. The CDR3 sequence: CASRDGTENTDTQYF. The CDR3 DNA sequence: TGTGCCAGCAGGGACGGGACAGAAAACACAGATACGCAGTATTTT. J is TRBJ2-3 and V is TRBV28; 7 nucleotides line up with TRBD1. Germline-derived CDR1 and CDR2 are MDHEN and SYDVKM. V was clipped by 6 bases and J by 2 bases; unmatched bases: 8. CDR3 length: 15 residues.

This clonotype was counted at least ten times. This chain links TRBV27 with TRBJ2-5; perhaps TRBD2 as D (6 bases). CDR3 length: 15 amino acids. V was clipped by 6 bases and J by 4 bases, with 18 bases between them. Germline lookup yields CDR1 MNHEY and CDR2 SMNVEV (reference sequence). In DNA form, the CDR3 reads TGTGCCAGCAGCCGTTCGGGACTGCCCCCAGAGACCCAGTACTTC. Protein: CASSRSGLPPETQYF.

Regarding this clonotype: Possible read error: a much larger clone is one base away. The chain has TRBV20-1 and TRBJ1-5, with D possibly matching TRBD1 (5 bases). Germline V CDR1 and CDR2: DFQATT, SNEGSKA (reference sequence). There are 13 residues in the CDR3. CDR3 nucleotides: TGCTGTGCTCGACAGTTAGCTAATCAGCCCCAGCATTTT. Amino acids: CCARQLANQPQHF.

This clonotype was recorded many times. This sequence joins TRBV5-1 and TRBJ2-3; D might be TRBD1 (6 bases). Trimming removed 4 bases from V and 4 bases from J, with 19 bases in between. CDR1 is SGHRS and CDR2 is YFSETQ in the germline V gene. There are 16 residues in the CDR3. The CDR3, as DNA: TGCGCCAGCAGCCCGGGGCAGGGGCGAGGGGCAGATACGCAGTATTTT. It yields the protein CASSPGQGRGADTQYF.

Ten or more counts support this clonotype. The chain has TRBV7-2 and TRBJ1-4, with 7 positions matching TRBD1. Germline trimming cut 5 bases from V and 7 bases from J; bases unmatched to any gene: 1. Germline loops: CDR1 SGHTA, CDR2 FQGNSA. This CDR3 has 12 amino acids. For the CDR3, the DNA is TGTGCCAGCAGCCCAGGGGGTGAAAAACTGTTTTTT. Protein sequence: CASSPGGEKLFF.

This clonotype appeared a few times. CDR3 sequence: CSVEVHGGRSGYTF. CDR3 coding DNA: TGCAGCGTTGAAGTTCATGGGGGGCGATCTGGCTACACCTTC. The V gene is TRBV29-1, the J gene TRBJ1-2; D is possibly TRBD1 (6 bases). Germline V CDR1 and CDR2: SQVTM, ANQGSEA. This CDR3 has 14 residues. Trimming took off 1 base at V and 7 bases at J, with 16 bases between the two ends.

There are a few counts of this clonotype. DNA of the CDR3: TGTGCTAGTGGCCCAGGACAGGGGGCACAGAATGAGCAGTTCTTC. It specifies CASGPGQGAQNEQFF. This chain connects TRBV12-5 to TRBJ2-1; 11 bases map to TRBD1. CDR3 length equals 15 residues. Per germline, CDR1 LGHNT and CDR2 FRNRAP. V lost 6 bases, J lost 7 bases, and 8 bases stayed unmatched.

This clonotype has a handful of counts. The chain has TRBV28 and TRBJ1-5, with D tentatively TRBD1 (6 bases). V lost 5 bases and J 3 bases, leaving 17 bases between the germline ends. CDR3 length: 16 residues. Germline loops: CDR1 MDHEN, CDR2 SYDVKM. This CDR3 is CASSPRQAMDNQPQHF. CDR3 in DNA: TGTGCCAGCAGTCCTCGACAGGCGATGGACAATCAGCCCCAGCATTTT.

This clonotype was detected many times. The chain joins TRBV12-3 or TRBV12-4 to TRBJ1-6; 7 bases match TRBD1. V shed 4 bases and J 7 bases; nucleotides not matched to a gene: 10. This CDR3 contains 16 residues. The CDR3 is CASSSEWTGANSPLHF. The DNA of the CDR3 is TGTGCCAGCAGTTCTGAATGGACAGGAGCAAATTCACCCCTCCACTTT.

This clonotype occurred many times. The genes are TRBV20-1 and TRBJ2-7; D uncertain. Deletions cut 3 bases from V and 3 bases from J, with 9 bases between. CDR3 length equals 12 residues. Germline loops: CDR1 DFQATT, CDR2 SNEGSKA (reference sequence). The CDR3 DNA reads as TGCAGTGCTAGTAGGGCGAACTACGAGCAGTACTTC. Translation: CSASRANYEQYF.

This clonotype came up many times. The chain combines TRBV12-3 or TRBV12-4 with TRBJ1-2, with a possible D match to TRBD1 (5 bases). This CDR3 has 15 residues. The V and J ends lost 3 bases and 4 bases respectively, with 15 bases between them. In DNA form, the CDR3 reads TGTGCCAGCAGTTTTAGTTCAGGGCACCCCTATGGCTACACCTTC. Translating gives CASSFSSGHPYGYTF.

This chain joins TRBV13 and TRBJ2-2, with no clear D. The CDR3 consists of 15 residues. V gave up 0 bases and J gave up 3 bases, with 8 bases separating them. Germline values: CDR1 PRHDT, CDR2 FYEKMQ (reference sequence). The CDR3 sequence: CASSLGEYYTGELFF. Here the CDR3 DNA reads TGTGCCAGCAGCTTAGGGGAGTATTACACCGGGGAGCTGTTTTTT.

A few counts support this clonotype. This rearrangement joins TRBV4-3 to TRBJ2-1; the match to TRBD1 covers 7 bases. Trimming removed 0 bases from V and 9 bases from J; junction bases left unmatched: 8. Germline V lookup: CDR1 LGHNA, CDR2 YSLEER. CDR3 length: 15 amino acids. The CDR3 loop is CASSQESFKGAEQFF. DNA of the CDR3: TGCGCCAGCAGCCAAGAGAGCTTTAAGGGGGCTGAGCAGTTCTTC.

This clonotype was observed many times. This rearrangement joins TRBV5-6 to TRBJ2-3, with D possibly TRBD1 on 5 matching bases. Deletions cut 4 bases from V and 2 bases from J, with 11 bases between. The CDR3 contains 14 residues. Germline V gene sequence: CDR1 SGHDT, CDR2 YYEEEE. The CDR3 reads CASSPQDNTDTQYF. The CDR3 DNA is TGTGCCAGCAGCCCCCAGGACAACACAGATACGCAGTATTTT.

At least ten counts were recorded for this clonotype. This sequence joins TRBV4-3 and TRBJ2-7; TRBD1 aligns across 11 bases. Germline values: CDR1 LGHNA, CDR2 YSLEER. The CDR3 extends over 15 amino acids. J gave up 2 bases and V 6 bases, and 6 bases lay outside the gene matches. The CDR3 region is CASRLGTGGAYEQYF. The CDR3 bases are TGCGCCAGCAGACTCGGGACAGGGGGGGCCTACGAGCAGTACTTC.

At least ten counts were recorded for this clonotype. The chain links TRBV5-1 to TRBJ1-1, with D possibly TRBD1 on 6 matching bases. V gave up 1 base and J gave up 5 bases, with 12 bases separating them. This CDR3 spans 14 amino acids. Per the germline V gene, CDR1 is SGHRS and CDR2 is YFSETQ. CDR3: CASSLRGGSTEAFF. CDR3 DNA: TGCGCCAGCAGCTTGAGAGGGGGGAGTACTGAAGCTTTCTTT.

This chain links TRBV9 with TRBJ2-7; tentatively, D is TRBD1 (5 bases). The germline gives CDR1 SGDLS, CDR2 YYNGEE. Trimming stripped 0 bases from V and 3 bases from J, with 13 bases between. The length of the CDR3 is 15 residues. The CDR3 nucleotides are TGTGCCAGCAGCGTAGAGGCAGGGATCCGCTACGAGCAGTACTTC. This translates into CASSVEAGIRYEQYF.

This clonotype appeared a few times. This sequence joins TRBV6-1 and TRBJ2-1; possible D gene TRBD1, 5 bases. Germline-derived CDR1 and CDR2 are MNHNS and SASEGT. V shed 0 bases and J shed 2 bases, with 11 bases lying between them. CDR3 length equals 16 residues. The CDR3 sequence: CASSEASRVPYNEQFF. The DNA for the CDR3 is TGTGCCAGCAGTGAAGCATCCAGGGTTCCCTACAATGAGCAGTTCTTC.

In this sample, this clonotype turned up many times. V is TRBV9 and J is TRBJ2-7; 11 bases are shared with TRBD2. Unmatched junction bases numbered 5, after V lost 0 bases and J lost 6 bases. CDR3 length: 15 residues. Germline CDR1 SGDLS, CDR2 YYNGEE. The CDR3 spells CASSVEASGRFEQYF. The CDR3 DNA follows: TGTGCCAGCAGCGTAGAGGCTAGCGGGAGGTTCGAGCAGTACTTC.

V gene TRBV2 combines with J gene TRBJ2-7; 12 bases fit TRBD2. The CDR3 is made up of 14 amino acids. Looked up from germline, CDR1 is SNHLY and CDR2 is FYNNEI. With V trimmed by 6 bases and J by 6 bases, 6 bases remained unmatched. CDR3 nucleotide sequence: TGTGCCAGCAGGCGACTAGCGGGAGTCGCCGAGCAGTACTTC. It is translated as CASRRLAGVAEQYF. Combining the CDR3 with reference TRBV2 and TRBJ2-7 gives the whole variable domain EPEVTQTPSHQVTQMGQEVILRCVPISNHLYFYWYRQILGQKVEFLVSFYNNEISEKSEIFDDQFSVERPDGSNFTLKIRSTKLEDSAMYFCASRRLAGVAEQYFGPGTRLTVT.

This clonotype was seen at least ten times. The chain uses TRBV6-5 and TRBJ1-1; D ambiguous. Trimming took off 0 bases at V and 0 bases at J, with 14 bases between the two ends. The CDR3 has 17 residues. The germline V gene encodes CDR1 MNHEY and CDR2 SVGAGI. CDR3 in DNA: TGTGCCAGCAGTTACTCGATTCTAGGGCGGATGAACACTGAAGCTTTCTTT. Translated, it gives CASSYSILGRMNTEAFF.

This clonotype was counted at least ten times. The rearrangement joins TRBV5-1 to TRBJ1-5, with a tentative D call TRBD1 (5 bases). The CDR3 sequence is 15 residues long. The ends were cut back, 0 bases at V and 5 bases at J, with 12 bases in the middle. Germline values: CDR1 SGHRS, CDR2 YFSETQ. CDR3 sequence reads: CASSLGSGSYQPQHF. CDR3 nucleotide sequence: TGCGCCAGCAGCTTGGGATCAGGGTCGTATCAGCCCCAGCATTTT.

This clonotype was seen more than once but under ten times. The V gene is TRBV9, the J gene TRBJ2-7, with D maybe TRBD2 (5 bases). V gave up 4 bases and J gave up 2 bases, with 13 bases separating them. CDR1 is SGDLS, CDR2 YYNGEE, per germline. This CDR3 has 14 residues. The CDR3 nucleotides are TGTGCCAGCAGCCCGTACGCGGAGGCCTACGAGCAGTACTTC. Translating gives CASSPYAEAYEQYF.

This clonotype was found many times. CDR3 sequence: CASSSWGQKRSYEQYF. The CDR3 DNA sequence: TGTGCCAGCAGCTCCTGGGGACAGAAGCGGTCCTACGAGCAGTACTTC. The chain is built from TRBV5-4 and TRBJ2-7, with 7 bases identical to TRBD1. The CDR3 sequence is 16 residues long. CDR1 is SGHNT and CDR2 is YYREEE in the germline V gene (reference sequence). V shed 3 bases, J shed 1 base, and the junction held 10 bases outside the gene matches.

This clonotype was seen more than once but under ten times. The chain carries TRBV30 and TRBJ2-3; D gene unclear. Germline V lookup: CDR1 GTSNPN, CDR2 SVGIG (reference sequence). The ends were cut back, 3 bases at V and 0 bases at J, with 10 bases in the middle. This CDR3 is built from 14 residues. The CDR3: CAWSHASSTDTQYF. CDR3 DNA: TGTGCCTGGAGCCACGCTTCTAGCACAGATACGCAGTATTTT.

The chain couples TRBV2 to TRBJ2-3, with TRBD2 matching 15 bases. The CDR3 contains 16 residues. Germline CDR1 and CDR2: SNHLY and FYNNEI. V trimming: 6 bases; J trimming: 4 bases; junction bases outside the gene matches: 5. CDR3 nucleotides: TGTGCCAGCAGCACCGGGACTAGCGGGGGGTCAGATACGCAGTATTTT. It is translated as CASSTGTSGGSDTQYF.